Listed below are T cell receptor beta chains from one sample, sequenced in a study of T cell changes during pregnancy in multiple sclerosis. Method: immunoSEQ multiplex PCR; TCRdb's copy keeps in-frame clones and lacks some. The data show more than 85,000 clones, more than 90% seen once. Sequenced material: peripheral blood, taken in the second trimester of pregnancy. Source of these receptors: a female donor with multiple sclerosis, enrolled in a pregnancy study. The CDR3 runs from the conserved cysteine through the conserved F or W. A D gene is named only where the DNA matches it firmly. Some rows mark clone size as missing; the rest say once, few, many or name a class of expanded clone.

V,size,J,D,CDR3,DNA
TRBV5-1,.,TRBJ2-7,.,CASSLGQAASYEQYF,TGCGCCAGCAGCTTGGGACAGGCAGCCTCCTACGAGCAGTACTTC
TRBV15,.,TRBJ1-4,TRBD1,CATSRSGQGGEKLFF,TGTGCCACCAGCAGGTCGGGACAGGGAGGGGAAAAACTGTTTTTT
TRBV7-3,once,TRBJ2-1,TRBD2,CASSLTSGGAFEQFF,TGTGCCAGCAGCTTAACCAGCGGGGGGGCCTTTGAGCAGTTCTTC
TRBV2,.,TRBJ1-1,TRBD1,CASSDRGRSTEAFF,TGTGCCAGCAGCGACAGGGGGCGCAGCACTGAAGCTTTCTTT
TRBV2,.,TRBJ1-1,.,CASSEYRPNTEAFF,TGTGCCAGCAGTGAATACAGACCGAACACTGAAGCTTTCTTT
TRBV28,.,TRBJ2-7,.,CASSLGPQFEQYF,TGTGCCAGCAGTTTAGGCCCCCAATTTGAGCAGTACTTC
TRBV4-2,.,TRBJ2-2,TRBD2,CASSPGWRGDTGELFF,TGTGCCAGCAGCCCGGGGTGGCGGGGGGACACCGGGGAGCTGTTTTTT
TRBV28,.,TRBJ1-4,TRBD1,CASSSGTGGHNEKLFF,TGTGCCAGCAGTTCCGGAACAGGGGGTCATAATGAAAAACTGTTTTTT
TRBV4-2,.,TRBJ1-5,.,CASSQEAVAEWQPQHF,TGTGCCAGCAGCCAAGAAGCGGTGGCGGAGTGGCAGCCCCAGCATTTT
TRBV28,.,TRBJ2-1,TRBD2,CASSKGLAGAYNEQFF,TGTGCCAGCAGCAAGGGACTAGCGGGAGCGTACAATGAGCAGTTCTTC
TRBV27,.,TRBJ2-2,.,CASSLGGGTGELFF,TGTGCCAGCAGTTTAGGGGGAGGAACCGGGGAGCTGTTTTTT
TRBV6-1,.,TRBJ1-5,TRBD1,CASRSTGASNQPQHF,TGTGCCAGCAGATCGACAGGGGCTAGCAATCAGCCCCAGCATTTT
TRBV18,.,TRBJ1-1,TRBD1,CASSVQGANTEAFF,TGTGCCAGCTCGGTACAGGGGGCAAACACTGAAGCTTTCTTT